A selection of T cell receptor beta chains follows, all from one sample in a study of lymphopenia after photon versus proton radiotherapy. Measured with immunoSEQ multiplex PCR; TCRdb has only the in-frame clones, and not every one. The profile shows about 40,000 clones, around 81% of them singletons. This specimen was peripheral blood, taken from a patient treated with proton-based radiotherapy. The origin of the receptors is a woman aged 70 to 79 with pancreatic cancer. Each CDR3 is given with its conserved first and last residue. D genes are given only for firm matches. Only some rows state a clone size, as once, few, many or a class for expanded clones.

.	TRBV7-9	.	TRBJ1-3	TGTGCCAGCAATCGGGGGGGCCTTACTGGAAACACCATATATTTT	CASNRGGLTGNTIYF
.	TRBV10-3	.	TRBJ2-1	TGTGCCATCAGTGAGTACAGGACTTCTTACAATGAGCAGTTCTTC	CAISEYRTSYNEQFF
.	TRBV5-1	.	TRBJ1-1	TGCGCCAGCAGCTTGGGGAGGACAACCATGAACACTGAAGCTTTCTTT	CASSLGRTTMNTEAFF
.	TRBV14	.	TRBJ2-7	TGTGCCAGCAGTGGTTGGGATACACTCTCCTACGAGCAGTACTTC	CASSGWDTLSYEQYF
TRBD2	TRBV4-2	.	TRBJ2-1	TGTGCCAGCAGCCAAGGTAGAACTAGCGGGAGGGAGTACAATGAGCAGTTCTTC	CASSQGRTSGREYNEQFF
TRBD2	TRBV12-5	.	TRBJ2-1	TGTGCTAGTGGTTTGACACTGGGCGGGAGGGCCGTCAATGAGCAGTTCTTC	CASGLTLGGRAVNEQFF
.	TRBV28	.	TRBJ1-5	TGTGCCAGCAGAACAGCGAGCAATCAGCCCCAGCATTTT	CASRTASNQPQHF
TRBD2	TRBV11-2	.	TRBJ2-1	TGTGCCAGCAGCTATAATGGACTAGCGGGAGGTCCTAATTACAATGAGCAGTTCTTC	CASSYNGLAGGPNYNEQFF
.	TRBV11-2	.	TRBJ2-7	TGTGCCAGCAAAGTGAGACTAGATCACTACGAGCAGTACTTC	CASKVRLDHYEQYF
TRBD1	TRBV7-9	.	TRBJ2-7	TGTGCCAGCAGCCGGGACAGGGGGCGAAAGCAGTACTTC	CASSRDRGRKQYF
.	TRBV4-3	.	TRBJ1-5	TGCGCCAGCAGCCAAGCAGGGAATCAGCCCCAGCATTTT	CASSQAGNQPQHF
.	TRBV28	.	TRBJ1-3	TGTGCCAGCAGGTCTCAGGGGTACTCTGGAAACACCATATATTTT	CASRSQGYSGNTIYF
TRBD1	TRBV19	.	TRBJ2-3	TGTGCCAGTAGTATCGGACAGGGGTTCACAGATACGCAGTATTTT	CASSIGQGFTDTQYF
.	TRBV28	few	TRBJ1-2	TGTGCCAGCAGTTTTTGGGAAGGCTACACCTTC	CASSFWEGYTF
TRBD2	TRBV28	.	TRBJ2-7	TGTGCCAGCAGTGATCCGGCGAGCGGGATCCTCTCCTACGAGCAGTACTTC	CASSDPASGILSYEQYF
TRBD2	TRBV6-1	few	TRBJ2-1	TGTGCCGGAAGCGGGAGGGGGGAGCAGTTCTTC	CAGSGRGEQFF
.	TRBV7-8	few	TRBJ1-3	TGTGCCAGCAGCGAATACGTGACAGGAGGGTCTGGAAACACCATATATTTT	CASSEYVTGGSGNTIYF
.	TRBV28	.	TRBJ1-5	TGTGCCAGCAGTTTATCCATTCGGGGCAATCAGCCCCAGCATTTT	CASSLSIRGNQPQHF
.	TRBV6-5	.	TRBJ1-1	TGTGCCAGCAGTTACAGGTCGACCCTCAAGGGCACTGAAGCTTTCTTT	CASSYRSTLKGTEAFF
.	TRBV4-2	once	TRBJ2-3	TGTGCCAGCAGCCAAGATACAGATACGCAGTATTTT	CASSQDTDTQYF